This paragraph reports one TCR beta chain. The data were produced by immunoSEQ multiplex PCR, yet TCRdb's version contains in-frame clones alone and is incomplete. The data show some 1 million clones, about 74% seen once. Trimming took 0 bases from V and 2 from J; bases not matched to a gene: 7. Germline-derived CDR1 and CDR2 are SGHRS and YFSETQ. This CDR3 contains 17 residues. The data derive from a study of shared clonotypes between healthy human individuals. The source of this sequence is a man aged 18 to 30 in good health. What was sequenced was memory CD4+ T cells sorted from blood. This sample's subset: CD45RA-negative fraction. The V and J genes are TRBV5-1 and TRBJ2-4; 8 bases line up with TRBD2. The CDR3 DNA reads TGCGCCAGCAGCTTGGGTGCGGGGGGTCTGTCCAAAAACATTCAGTACTTC. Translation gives CASSLGAGGLSKNIQYF.